This T cell receptor (beta chain) emerged from a study of long-term antiretroviral therapy in people with HIV. With survey level as its setting, the immunoSEQ assay was v3.0. Repertoires were generated with immunoSEQ multiplex PCR, while TCRdb's copy carries only in-frame clones and drops some. The sample records approximately 47,000 clones, about 86% being singletons. The input for sequencing was unsorted PBMCs, taken 0.8 years after starting antiretroviral therapy. The source of this sequence is a woman aged 18-29 years with HIV.

CDR3 in DNA: TGTGCCAGCAGCCAAAAAGTTACAGGGGGTGACCCACTATCTAGCACAGATACGCAGTATTTT. Protein sequence: CASSQKVTGGDPLSSTDTQYF. V is TRBV4-2 and J is TRBJ2-3; TRBD1 agrees at 8 bases. Germline CDR1 LGHNA, CDR2 YNFKEQ. The CDR3 contains 21 residues. V trimming: 2 bases; J trimming: 0 bases; junction bases outside the gene matches: 19.